This passage covers 22 T cell receptor beta chains from one sample sequenced in a study of blood T cell repertoires in COVID-19. Generated by immunoSEQ multiplex PCR, the TCRdb table keeps only in-frame clones and is missing some. The sample carries some 200,000 clones, around four fifths recorded once. Sequenced sample: PBMCs or T cells enriched from blood (not recorded which). These receptors all stem from a man aged 35 to 55 who had recovered from COVID-19.

The CDR3 region has the DNA TGTGCCAGCAGTGGTAGGCCAGGCTACGAGCAGTACGTC. Its translation is CASSGRPGYEQYV. This chain connects TRBV2 to TRBJ2-7; D remains unclear. Germline V CDR1 and CDR2: SNHLY, FYNNEI. The CDR3 contains 13 residues. Trimming left V 4 bases short and J 3 bases short, with 10 bases between.

The rearrangement uses TRBV27 and TRBJ2-3; 8 bases match TRBD1. Germline trimming cut 5 bases from V and 3 bases from J; bases unmatched to any gene: 10. The CDR3 sequence is 16 residues long. Germline values: CDR1 MNHEY, CDR2 SMNVEV (reference sequence). The CDR3 DNA sequence: TGTGCCAGCAGTCCCTCGGCAGGGGGCCTTACAGATACGCAGTATTTT. Its protein product is CASSPSAGGLTDTQYF.

The chain links TRBV2 to TRBJ1-6; no clear D. The CDR3 extends over 15 amino acids. V shed 1 base and J shed 9 bases, with 13 bases lying between them. In germline, CDR1 is SNHLY, CDR2 FYNNEI. CDR3 sequence: CASSEVGSGSSPLHF. CDR3 DNA sequence: TGTGCCAGCAGTGAAGTTGGCAGCGGGAGTTCACCCCTCCACTTT.

This chain links TRBV11-1 with TRBJ1-1, with TRBD1 as a possible D gene (5 bases). Germline CDR1 reads SGHAT; CDR2 reads FQDESV (reference sequence). This CDR3 comprises 14 residues. Trimming took 5 bases from V and 4 from J, leaving 14 bases between them. CDR3 nucleotides: TGTGCCAGCAGCCCTAACTGGGGGGGCACTGAAGCTTTCTTT. Amino acids: CASSPNWGGTEAFF.

In the case of this clone: One end of the junction fails to match germline, which may point to a read error. The J gene is TRBJ1-2, the V gene TRBV7-9; 9 bases align to TRBD1. Germline assignment: CDR1 SEHNR and CDR2 FQNEAQ (reference sequence). The CDR3 is 13 residues long. This CDR3 reads CASSSTGGASVVF. Here the CDR3 DNA reads TGTGCCAGCAGCTCCACAGGGGGCGCATCCGTCGTCTTC.

V gene TRBV5-4 combines with J gene TRBJ2-3; 9 bases match TRBD2. Germline V gene data show CDR1 as SGHNT and CDR2 as YYREEE (reference sequence). With V trimmed by 0 bases and J by 4 bases, 9 bases remained unmatched. The CDR3 length is 17 residues. CDR3 nucleotide sequence: TGTGCCAGCAGCTTGGGAGGTAGCGGGAGCGTTTCAGATACGCAGTATTTT. Amino acids: CASSLGGSGSVSDTQYF.

This clone came up a few times. V gene TRBV29-1 combines with J gene TRBJ1-1; no reliable D call. CDR1 is SQVTM, CDR2 ANQGSEA, per germline. V gave up 3 bases and J gave up 7 bases, with 15 bases separating them. The CDR3 has 13 amino acids. The CDR3 protein is CSVEVEGYHEAFF. For the CDR3, the DNA is TGCAGCGTTGAGGTGGAGGGATACCATGAAGCTTTCTTT.

The J gene is TRBJ1-1, the V gene TRBV15, with 8 bases aligning to TRBD1. This CDR3 comprises 17 residues. The ends lost 2 bases at V and 2 bases at J; junction bases unmatched: 10. CDR1 and CDR2 from the germline V gene are LNHNV and YYDKDF (reference sequence). CDR3 coding DNA: TGTGCCACCAGCAGACTTTTTCCTCCAGGGGGCAACACTGAAGCTTTCTTT. Its translation: CATSRLFPPGGNTEAFF. Combining the CDR3 with reference TRBV15 and TRBJ1-1 gives the whole variable domain DAMVIQNPRYQVTQFGKPVTLSCSQTLNHNVMYWYQQKSSQAPKLLFHYYDKDFNNEADTPDNFQSRRPNTSFCFLDIRSPGLGDTAMYLCATSRLFPPGGNTEAFFGQGTRLTVV.

CDR3 bases: TGTGCCAGCAGTTACTCGATTGGCGGGAGGGCCGTTCAGTTCTTC. Residues: CASSYSIGGRAVQFF. This rearrangement joins TRBV6-2 or TRBV6-3 to TRBJ2-1, with 9 bases lining up with TRBD2. The CDR3 has 15 amino acids. V was pared by 0 bases and J by 13 bases, with 10 bases of the junction left unmatched. Germline assignment: CDR1 MNHEY and CDR2 SVGEGT.

CDR3 loop: CASTPGYYGYTF. CDR3 DNA sequence: TGTGCCAGTACCCCAGGGTACTATGGCTACACCTTC. The V call is TRBV19, the J call TRBJ1-2; the D gene is possibly TRBD1 (5 bases). CDR3 length: 12 residues. The germline V gene has CDR1 LNHDA and CDR2 SQIVND (reference sequence). Trimming stripped 7 bases from V and 3 bases from J, with 9 bases between.

This clone was recorded a few times. The rearrangement links TRBV5-1 to TRBJ2-7, with D possibly matching TRBD1 (6 bases). Germline V gene lookup returns CDR1 SGHRS and CDR2 YFSETQ. This CDR3 comprises 16 residues. The V end was cut by 5 bases, the J end by 2 bases, with 20 bases between. Here the CDR3 DNA reads TGCGCCAGCAGAAAACAGGGATCTACTCCAACCTACGAGCAGTACTTC. This translates into CASRKQGSTPTYEQYF.

The table lists this clone with a few counts. The rearrangement links TRBV3-1 (or the pseudogene TRBV3-2) to TRBJ2-7, with TRBD2 identical over 8 bases. V was pared by 4 bases and J by 3 bases, with 8 bases of the junction left unmatched. CDR3 size: 15 residues. In germline, CDR1 is LGHDT, CDR2 YNNKEL (reference sequence). CDR3 in amino acids: CASSPPLAGHYEQYV. In nucleotides, the CDR3 is TGTGCCAGCAGCCCCCCTCTAGCGGGCCACTACGAGCAGTACGTC.

This clone was seen a few times. The rearrangement uses TRBV25-1 and TRBJ1-1; D call uncertain. Germline loops: CDR1 MGHDK, CDR2 SYGVNS. Trimming pared 9 bases from V and 8 bases from J, leaving 19 bases between. This CDR3 spans 13 amino acids. The DNA for the CDR3 is TGTGCCAGTACGCCAAGCCTGGGAGTGGAAGCTTTCTTT. Translating gives CASTPSLGVEAFF.

The chain carries TRBV5-1 and TRBJ1-4; D uncertain. CDR1 and CDR2 (germline): SGHRS, YFSETQ. The CDR3 sequence is 15 residues long. Deletions cut 5 bases from V and 1 base from J, with 12 bases between. The CDR3 DNA reads TGCGCCAGCAGAAGTGGCGGCCTAACTAATGAAAAACTGTTTTTT. Residues: CASRSGGLTNEKLFF.

The chain has TRBV2 and TRBJ1-5, with D unresolved. V was clipped by 7 bases and J by 7 bases, with 17 bases between them. The CDR3 spans 14 residues. Germline V gene lookup returns CDR1 SNHLY and CDR2 FYNNEI. CDR3 in amino acids: CASNERGRVQPQHF. The CDR3 region has the DNA TGTGCCAGCAACGAACGAGGTCGGGTCCAGCCCCAGCATTTT.

The chain couples TRBV5-4 to TRBJ1-2; maybe TRBD1 (5 bases). There are 14 residues in the CDR3. Per the germline V gene, CDR1 is SGHNT and CDR2 is YYREEE (reference sequence). The V gene lost 1 base and the J gene lost 5 bases, with 12 bases spanning the gap. The CDR3 protein is CASSLSWGVYGYTF. CDR3 nucleotides: TGTGCCAGCAGCTTGTCGTGGGGGGTATATGGCTACACCTTC.

The gene calls are TRBV5-1 and TRBJ2-2, with TRBD2 matching over 7 bases. Germline V gene lookup returns CDR1 SGHRS and CDR2 YFSETQ. This CDR3 has 16 amino acids. The ends lost 2 bases at V and 1 base at J; junction bases unmatched: 5. The CDR3 sequence is CASSFTPSGNTGELFF. The DNA of the CDR3 is TGCGCCAGCAGCTTTACCCCTAGCGGGAACACCGGGGAGCTGTTTTTT.

This sequence joins TRBV5-1 and TRBJ2-1; unclear D gene. CDR1 and CDR2 (germline): SGHRS, YFSETQ. The CDR3 is made up of 13 amino acids. Trimming left V 0 bases short and J 8 bases short, with 9 bases between. The CDR3: CASSLVSSDEQFF. The CDR3 bases are TGCGCCAGCAGCTTGGTTAGTAGTGATGAGCAGTTCTTC.

The V gene is TRBV7-8, the J gene TRBJ2-7; 10 nucleotides match TRBD1. Trimming at V came to 3 bases and at J to 7 bases, leaving 3 bases not matched to a gene. Germline V lookup: CDR1 SGHVS, CDR2 FQNEAQ. The CDR3 is 13 amino acids. Here the CDR3 DNA reads TGTGCCAGCAGCTTGACAGGGGGCCGGGAGCAGTACGTC. Encoded protein: CASSLTGGREQYV.

The V and J genes are TRBV5-6 and TRBJ2-7, with 12 bases fitting TRBD2. Germline lookup yields CDR1 SGHDT and CDR2 YYEEEE. V dropped 2 bases and J dropped 4; count of bases not matched to a gene: 7. The CDR3 length is 16 residues. The CDR3 sequence is CASSFYGTSGFYEQYV. The CDR3 DNA sequence: TGTGCCAGCAGCTTCTACGGGACTAGCGGGTTTTACGAGCAGTACGTC.

V and J are TRBV28 and TRBJ2-7; 10 bases fit TRBD2. The CDR3 loop spans 14 amino acids. The J segment lost 6 bases and the V segment lost 3 bases, leaving 5 bases of the junction unmatched. Germline V gene lookup returns CDR1 MDHEN and CDR2 SYDVKM. The CDR3 sequence is CASSFSGGGGEQYF. For the CDR3, the DNA is TGTGCCAGCAGTTTCAGCGGGGGGGGCGGCGAGCAGTACTTC.

This chain links TRBV11-3 with TRBJ1-4, with D maybe TRBD1 (6 bases). The CDR3 spans 16 residues. Trimming cost V 5 bases and J 4 bases, with 17 bases left between them. Looked up from germline, CDR1 is SGHNT and CDR2 is YENEEA. The CDR3 protein is CASSEGRGGHNEKLFF. The CDR3 region has the DNA TGTGCCAGCAGCGAAGGCCGTGGGGGCCATAATGAAAAACTGTTTTTT. Variable domain in full (rest from reference TRBV11-3 and TRBJ1-4): EAGVVQSPRYKIIEKKQPVAFWCNPISGHNTLYWYLQNLGQGPELLIRYENEEAVDDSQLPKDRFSAERLKGVDSTLKIQPAELGDSAVYLCASSEGRGGHNEKLFFGSGTQLSVL.